This T cell receptor (beta chain) is from a study of blood T cell repertoires in COVID-19. Study overall: Sources were T cells, B-cell-depleted T cells, or PBMCs; the material itself was cDNA or gDNA.

Clones were read by immunoSEQ multiplex PCR, and TCRdb kept only the in-frame ones, dropping some. The repertoire includes hundreds of thousands of clones, around 88% of them detected once, and 14% to 15% sits in the top ten. Participants were placed into cohorts based on the clinical history they reported. Sequenced sample: PBMCs or T cells enriched from blood (not recorded which). This sequence originates from a woman in her forties or fifties with acute COVID-19.

The CDR3, as DNA: TGCGCCAGCAGCCAAGAGAAGGAACTAGCGGGAGGACAAGAGACCCAGTACTTC. This encodes CASSQEKELAGGQETQYF. The chain combines TRBV4-1 with TRBJ2-5; 12 bases are shared with TRBD2. Germline V gene data show CDR1 as MGHRA and CDR2 as YSYEKL. The CDR3 extends over 18 amino acids. Trimming at V came to 0 bases and at J to 2 bases, leaving 7 bases not matched to a gene.